This entry concerns a single TCR beta chain. Its antigen is currently not known. No much larger clone is present one base from it, and per-base qualities are unavailable. The trim is 3 bases for V and 6 bases for J, with a gap of 12 bases between the germline ends. From cysteine to phenylalanine, the CDR3 is 13 amino acids long. Only CDR3 DNA remains: 39 bases, in frame from the first base. From the germline V gene, CDR1 is SGDLS and CDR2 is YYNGEE. The source of the sample is a study of T cell responses to AZD1222 COVID-19 vaccine (dated by TCRdb to about 2021). Background for the entire study: TCR sequencing was performed for about 250 trial participants, of whom 200 to 220 were given two doses of AZD1222 and approximately 25 were given two doses of MenACWY control vaccine. Trial participants were enrolled into age subgroups of 18-55, 56-69 and 70-plus years, which contained approximately 150, 30 and 60 TCR-sequenced participants, respectively.

The paper's findings and limits, for the study overall: The 56-69-year group was small, and its depth increase did not reach significance, likely because of low power. After two AZD1222 doses, spike-specific TCR breadth and depth were significantly higher than at day 0 and than in MenACWY recipients. Most participants were white British and females outnumbered males, and the authors suggested that clonal diversity may have been underestimated. Epitopes outside the regions mutated in the B.1.351 and B.1.1.7 variants were reportedly recognized by nearly half of the unique spike-specific TCRs. CD4 TCRs associated with the vaccine covered the entire spike protein, and the dominant responses were in regions 160-218 and 743-854. Conclusions about previously exposed vaccinees were limited because only a handful of AZD1222 recipients were SARS-CoV-2 seropositive at baseline. No day 14 peak-response samples were available, so repertoires were characterized only after the peak T cell response.

The CDR3 regions of human TCRbeta chains were analyzed by immunosequencing. In the source study's methods: Repertoire TCRs were matched against a reference library of SARS-CoV-2-specific TCRs generated with the MIRA antigen-specificity platform. Breadth meant the fraction of unique TCRs that were SARS-CoV-2-associated, whereas depth meant the fraction of total T cells that were SARS-CoV-2-associated. Using the MIRA data, each spike-specific TCR was assigned both to the spike region to which the TCR was reactive and to a CD4 or CD8 class. Log10-transformed breadth and depth values were compared by one-way ANOVA with Sidak's multiple comparisons tests. In its TCRdb copy, this immuneACCESS table keeps in-frame sequences only and misses some clones. Where compared with another copy, unresolved V genes explain less than half of these, and the others have no known cause. V and J calls and clone size follow that table, whereas D and trimming were derived from the DNA. The sample table records more than 80,000 clones; around 88% of these occur just once. The ten largest clones capture 10% of the sample.

Taken with the paper, the label for time point translates to: baseline before first vaccination. The sample's treatment or condition label, decoded: meningococcal conjugate vaccine given as trial control. Vaccinee samples were obtained from the UK trials COV001 and COV002, which included a single-blind randomized controlled phase 2/3 trial of AZD1222 (ChAdOx1 nCoV-19) in healthy adults. For TCRbeta chain sequencing, PBMC samples from trial participants were taken at day 0 and at day 28 after the second dose. The sequence came from an adult in good health. The sample here was peripheral blood, taken on day 0 of MenACWY control vaccination. The chain couples TRBV9 to TRBJ2-5; the D segment is perhaps TRBD1 or TRBD2, each sharing 5 matched bases. The CDR3 corresponds to CASSGRDPKTQYF. The nucleotide sequence reads TGTGCCAGCAGCGGTCGGGACCCGAAGACCCAGTACTTC.